The sequence of this T cell receptor (beta chain) was determined in a study of cytomegalovirus exposure and HLA in healthy donors. About the study: In a previous analysis, around 110 million unique TCR beta sequences were found from about 190 million T cells.

Findings and caveats of the study: What a later analysis showed was that several of the most significant clusters appeared linked to common viral pathogens.

As concerns this clone: Its antigen is unidentified.

The CDR3 sequence is 13 residues long. Germline values: CDR1 SGHTA, CDR2 FQGNSA. The V gene lost 6 bases and the J gene lost 8 bases, with 16 bases spanning the gap. Use of 60 Vbeta and 13 Jbeta primers characterized the PCR. TCRdb's copy holds only in-frame clones and misses some; the assay was immunoSEQ multiplex PCR. This sample has over 95,000 clones, with 65% to 80% found just once. The TCR originated in a female donor in good health and CMV-seronegative. The V and J genes are TRBV7-2 and TRBJ1-2; no definite D call. The sample comprised PBMCs. DNA of the CDR3: TGTGCCAGCAGTTCGAATTCCTACTCCGGCTACACCTTC. This gives the protein CASSSNSYSGYTF.